The sequence of this TCR beta chain was determined in a study of OX40 agonist ivuxolimab in advanced cancers. Libraries were prepared by immunoSEQ multiplex PCR; TCRdb keeps only in-frame clonotypes and omits some of them. The table shows about 79,000 clones, with approximately 92% occurring only once. The CDR3 has 14 amino acids. Germline lookup yields CDR1 MDHEN and CDR2 SYDVKM. Trimming took off 2 bases at V and 8 bases at J, with 15 bases between the two ends. Sequencing was performed on CD4+ or CD8+ T cells sorted from blood, taken in a trial of the OX40 agonist ivuxolimab. The clonotype comes from an adult with an advanced solid tumor such as melanoma, head and neck, liver or kidney cancer. The J gene is TRBJ1-1, the V gene TRBV28; D ambiguous. CDR3 region: CASSLTARITEAFF. The CDR3, as DNA: TGTGCCAGCAGTTTAACAGCGAGAATTACCGAAGCTTTCTTT.